This T cell receptor (beta chain) was recorded in a study of CD8 T cells in Susac syndrome. Germline V CDR1 and CDR2: MDHEN, SYDVKM. V lost 4 bases and J lost 3, with 10 bases in between. This CDR3 region has 13 residues. Both CD4+ and CD8+ T cells were negatively isolated, and TEMRA cells underwent FACS enrichment. Random hexamers were used to reverse transcribe the RNA input (about 0.45 to 1 ug). From the immunoSEQ multiplex PCR reads, TCRdb called clonotypes with MiXCR, one entry per CDR3 protein. The profile covers 130,000 to 150,000 distinct CDR3 sequences, with over 85% appearing a single time and about 0.25% taken by the ten largest.

The sequencing input was CD8+ T cells from PBMCs. The chain is built from TRBV28 and TRBJ2-7, with TRBD1 as a possible D gene (5 bases). The clonotype comes from a human donor in good health. The CDR3 coding sequence is TGTGCCAGCAGTTCCGCCGACAGCTACGAGCAGTACTTC. It specifies CASSSADSYEQYF. The full variable domain, completed using reference TRBV28 and TRBJ2-7, is DVKVTQSSRYLVKRTGEKVFLECVQDMDHENMFWYRQDPGLGLRLIYFSYDVKMKEKGDIPEGYSVSREKKERFSLILESASTNQTSMYLCASSSADSYEQYFGPGTRLTVT.